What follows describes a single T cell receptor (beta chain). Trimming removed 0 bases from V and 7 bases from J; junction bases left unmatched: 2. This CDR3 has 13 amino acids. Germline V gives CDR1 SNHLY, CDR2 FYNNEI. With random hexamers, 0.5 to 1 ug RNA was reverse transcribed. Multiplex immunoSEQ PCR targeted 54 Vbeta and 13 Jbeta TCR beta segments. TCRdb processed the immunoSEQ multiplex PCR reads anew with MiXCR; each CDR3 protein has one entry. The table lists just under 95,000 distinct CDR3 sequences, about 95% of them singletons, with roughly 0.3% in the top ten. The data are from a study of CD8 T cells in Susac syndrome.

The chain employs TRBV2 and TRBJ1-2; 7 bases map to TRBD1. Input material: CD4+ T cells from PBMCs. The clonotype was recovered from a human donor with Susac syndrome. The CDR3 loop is CASSEATGAGYTF. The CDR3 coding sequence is TGTGCCAGCAGTGAAGCAACAGGGGCTGGCTACACCTTC.